This is a list of T cell receptor beta chains from one sample in a study of blood T cell repertoires in COVID-19. Using immunoSEQ multiplex PCR, the repertoire was profiled, and TCRdb retains in-frame clones only, with some absent. The sample contains roughly 140,000 clones, about 87% of which appear only once. The sample was peripheral blood. The source of these receptors is a woman in her thirties or forties with acute or convalescent COVID-19. CDR3s include the opening cysteine and the closing phenylalanine or tryptophan. D genes are given only for firm matches. Some rows have no size entry. The others give once, few or many, or a class for an expanded clone.

v_call: TRBV19
d_call: -
clone_size: once
j_call: TRBJ2-5
cdr3_nt: TGTGCCAGTAGTGGAGGGGGCCTCCACCGACAAGAGACCCAGTACTTC
cdr3_aa: CASSGGGLHRQETQYF

v_call: TRBV11-2
d_call: TRBD2
clone_size: -
j_call: TRBJ2-1
cdr3_nt: TGTGCCAGCAGGCCAGGGTTAGCGGGAGACGGTGAGCAGTTCTTC
cdr3_aa: CASRPGLAGDGEQFF

v_call: TRBV28
d_call: -
clone_size: -
j_call: TRBJ1-2
cdr3_nt: TGTGCCAGCCGGGGGGCTGGGAGGGGCTACACCTTC
cdr3_aa: CASRGAGRGYTF

v_call: TRBV5-5
d_call: -
clone_size: -
j_call: TRBJ1-6
cdr3_nt: TGTGCCAGCAAACTAACAGGGAATAATTCACCCCTCCACTTT
cdr3_aa: CASKLTGNNSPLHF

v_call: TRBV27
d_call: -
clone_size: -
j_call: TRBJ1-5
cdr3_nt: TGTGCCAGCAGTTTAATAGGGGTAGGCAATCAGCCCCAGCATTTT
cdr3_aa: CASSLIGVGNQPQHF

v_call: TRBV19
d_call: -
clone_size: -
j_call: TRBJ2-7
cdr3_nt: TGTGCCAGTAGTATGTTGGGGAGCTCCTACGAGCAGTACTTC
cdr3_aa: CASSMLGSSYEQYF

v_call: TRBV18
d_call: -
clone_size: -
j_call: TRBJ2-1
cdr3_nt: TGTGCCAGCTCACCGACGACAGCTGCTCTTTACAATGAGCAGTTCTTC
cdr3_aa: CASSPTTAALYNEQFF

v_call: TRBV9
d_call: TRBD2
clone_size: -
j_call: TRBJ2-3
cdr3_nt: TGTGCCAGCAGCGGGGCTAGCGGGAGTGTCACAGATACGCAGTATTTT
cdr3_aa: CASSGASGSVTDTQYF

v_call: TRBV19
d_call: TRBD2
clone_size: -
j_call: TRBJ2-5
cdr3_nt: TGTGCCAGTAGTTCCCGCGGGGGTACGGTCACCCAGTACTTC
cdr3_aa: CASSSRGGTVTQYF

v_call: TRBV13
d_call: -
clone_size: -
j_call: TRBJ1-1
cdr3_nt: TGTGCCAGCAGCCTGAACAGGGTAGGGGCTTTCTTT
cdr3_aa: CASSLNRVGAFF

v_call: TRBV25-1
d_call: -
clone_size: -
j_call: TRBJ1-2
cdr3_nt: TGTGCCAGCAGTGAAGGGCAGGGTAGGTATGGCTACACCTTC
cdr3_aa: CASSEGQGRYGYTF

v_call: TRBV4-2
d_call: TRBD1
clone_size: many
j_call: TRBJ1-1
cdr3_nt: TGTGCCAGCAGCCAAGACTGGACAGGGACGAGGCGTACTGAAGCTTTCTTT
cdr3_aa: CASSQDWTGTRRTEAFF

v_call: TRBV4-1
d_call: TRBD2
clone_size: -
j_call: TRBJ2-1
cdr3_nt: TGCGCCAGCAGCCGAGTAGCGGGGGGCCAATTCTTC
cdr3_aa: CASSRVAGGQFF

v_call: TRBV3-1/TRBV3-2
d_call: -
clone_size: -
j_call: TRBJ1-4
cdr3_nt: TGTGCCAGCAGCCAAGGTGGGGGCGCGGGAAAACTGTTTTTT
cdr3_aa: CASSQGGGAGKLFF

v_call: TRBV19
d_call: TRBD2
clone_size: -
j_call: TRBJ2-1
cdr3_nt: TGTGCCAGTACCCGAGCGGGGCACGCCTACAATGAGCAGTTCTTC
cdr3_aa: CASTRAGHAYNEQFF

v_call: TRBV7-6
d_call: TRBD1
clone_size: -
j_call: TRBJ2-3
cdr3_nt: TGTGCCAGCAGCTTAGCAGAGGGACAGGAAAGCACAGATACGCAGTATTTT
cdr3_aa: CASSLAEGQESTDTQYF

v_call: TRBV7-6
d_call: TRBD2
clone_size: once
j_call: TRBJ2-2
cdr3_nt: TGTGCCAGCAGCTTAGCGGGAGGGCCCCGGGGCGGGGAGCTGTTTTTT
cdr3_aa: CASSLAGGPRGGELFF

v_call: TRBV11-2
d_call: -
clone_size: -
j_call: TRBJ1-1
cdr3_nt: TGTGCCAGCAGCTTAGGGGGCTGGGCTTTCTTT
cdr3_aa: CASSLGGWAFF

v_call: TRBV7-8
d_call: TRBD2
clone_size: -
j_call: TRBJ2-7
cdr3_nt: TGTGCCAGCAGCCCCCTAGCGGGAGGGCCGACGGGCGAGCAGTACTTC
cdr3_aa: CASSPLAGGPTGEQYF

v_call: TRBV30
d_call: -
clone_size: -
j_call: TRBJ2-2
cdr3_nt: TGTGCCTGGAGTGCCCAAAGCGGAGCCCTGACCGGGGAGCTGTTTTTT
cdr3_aa: CAWSAQSGALTGELFF

v_call: TRBV29-1
d_call: TRBD1
clone_size: -
j_call: TRBJ1-1
cdr3_nt: TGCAGCGTTACACAGGGGAGAGCTGAAGCTTTCTTT
cdr3_aa: CSVTQGRAEAFF

v_call: TRBV30
d_call: -
clone_size: -
j_call: TRBJ2-3
cdr3_nt: TGTGCCGCTCGGCCCCTAGGCACAGATACGCAGTATTTT
cdr3_aa: CAARPLGTDTQYF

v_call: TRBV2
d_call: -
clone_size: -
j_call: TRBJ1-1
cdr3_nt: TGTGCCAGCAGTGAAGCGCTAGGGCAGGGGAATACGAACACTGAAGCTTTCTTT
cdr3_aa: CASSEALGQGNTNTEAFF

v_call: TRBV5-1
d_call: -
clone_size: -
j_call: TRBJ2-3
cdr3_nt: TGCGCCAGCAGCTTGGGGACTATTGTAGATACGCAGTATTTT
cdr3_aa: CASSLGTIVDTQYF

v_call: TRBV28
d_call: -
clone_size: -
j_call: TRBJ2-7
cdr3_nt: TGTGCCAGCAGCATAGGTGGGCCAGGTTTCTACGAGCAGTACTTC
cdr3_aa: CASSIGGPGFYEQYF

v_call: TRBV30
d_call: TRBD1
clone_size: -
j_call: TRBJ1-5
cdr3_nt: TGTGCCTGGAGGGACACAGGGGGCAGTTATCAGCCCCAGCATTTT
cdr3_aa: CAWRDTGGSYQPQHF

v_call: TRBV3-1/TRBV3-2
d_call: -
clone_size: -
j_call: TRBJ2-7
cdr3_nt: TGTGCCAGCAGCCAAGCAAAAAGGGGGGGCCACGAGCAGTACTTC
cdr3_aa: CASSQAKRGGHEQYF

v_call: TRBV2
d_call: -
clone_size: -
j_call: TRBJ1-1
cdr3_nt: TGTGCCAGCAGTGTACGATTGACAGGGAACACTGAAGCTTTCTTT
cdr3_aa: CASSVRLTGNTEAFF

v_call: TRBV15
d_call: -
clone_size: -
j_call: TRBJ2-5
cdr3_nt: TGTGCCACCGGTTCTGACTACACCTTTATAGAGACCCAGTACTTC
cdr3_aa: CATGSDYTFIETQYF

v_call: TRBV9
d_call: TRBD1
clone_size: -
j_call: TRBJ1-1
cdr3_nt: TGTGCCAGCAGCGGTCGACAGGGGAACACTGAAGCTTTCTTT
cdr3_aa: CASSGRQGNTEAFF

v_call: TRBV29-1
d_call: -
clone_size: -
j_call: TRBJ1-4
cdr3_nt: TGCAGCGTGCGATCAGGGTTCGATGAAAAACTGTTTTTT
cdr3_aa: CSVRSGFDEKLFF

v_call: TRBV27
d_call: TRBD1
clone_size: -
j_call: TRBJ1-5
cdr3_nt: TGTGCCAGCAGTCTCTCAGGCAGGGGGTACCTCAATCAGCCCCAGCATTTT
cdr3_aa: CASSLSGRGYLNQPQHF

v_call: TRBV6-4
d_call: -
clone_size: -
j_call: TRBJ1-6
cdr3_nt: TGTGCCAGCAGTGAGGACAATAATTCACCCCTCCACTTT
cdr3_aa: CASSEDNNSPLHF

v_call: TRBV3-1/TRBV3-2
d_call: -
clone_size: -
j_call: TRBJ1-1
cdr3_nt: TGTGCCAGCAGCCATACGGGGGGCGGCACTGAAGCTTTCTTT
cdr3_aa: CASSHTGGGTEAFF

v_call: TRBV5-1
d_call: -
clone_size: -
j_call: TRBJ2-1
cdr3_nt: TGCGCCAGCAGAAGTCGAGGGAATGAGCAGTTCTTC
cdr3_aa: CASRSRGNEQFF

v_call: TRBV3-1/TRBV3-2
d_call: -
clone_size: -
j_call: TRBJ1-6
cdr3_nt: TGTGCCAGCAGCCAAGGACGGATGTCCGGGGGACCCCTCCACTTT
cdr3_aa: CASSQGRMSGGPLHF

v_call: TRBV18
d_call: -
clone_size: -
j_call: TRBJ1-1
cdr3_nt: TGTGCCAGCTCACCACAAACAGGACAGAACACTGAAGCTTTCTTT
cdr3_aa: CASSPQTGQNTEAFF

v_call: TRBV4-3
d_call: -
clone_size: -
j_call: TRBJ2-3
cdr3_nt: TGCGCCAGCAGCCAAGCGAACGGACTCCGAGATACGCAGTATTTT
cdr3_aa: CASSQANGLRDTQYF

v_call: TRBV12-5
d_call: -
clone_size: -
j_call: TRBJ1-3
cdr3_nt: TGTGCTAGTGGTTTGCCCTATAGCTCTGGAAACACCATATATTTT
cdr3_aa: CASGLPYSSGNTIYF

v_call: TRBV14
d_call: TRBD2
clone_size: few
j_call: TRBJ2-7
cdr3_nt: TGTGCCAGCAGCCAAGGAATTAGCGGGATTGTATACGAGCAGTACTTC
cdr3_aa: CASSQGISGIVYEQYF

v_call: TRBV21-1
d_call: -
clone_size: once
j_call: TRBJ1-1
cdr3_nt: TGTGCCAGCAGCAAAAACAAGGGGGATGAAGCTTTCTTT
cdr3_aa: CASSKNKGDEAFF

v_call: TRBV28
d_call: -
clone_size: -
j_call: TRBJ2-3
cdr3_nt: TGTGCCAGTACGCGGTTTTCTAGCACAGATACGCAGTATTTT
cdr3_aa: CASTRFSSTDTQYF

v_call: TRBV3-1/TRBV3-2
d_call: -
clone_size: -
j_call: TRBJ1-1
cdr3_nt: TGTGCCAGCAGCCCCTCGGGGTACACTGAAGCTTTCTTT
cdr3_aa: CASSPSGYTEAFF

v_call: TRBV29-1
d_call: -
clone_size: -
j_call: TRBJ2-7
cdr3_nt: TGCAGCGTCAGCCAGGTTACCTACGAGCAGTACTTC
cdr3_aa: CSVSQVTYEQYF

v_call: TRBV6-6
d_call: -
clone_size: -
j_call: TRBJ2-7
cdr3_nt: TGTGCCAGCAATCAGGGTCACTCCTACGAGCAGTACTTC
cdr3_aa: CASNQGHSYEQYF

v_call: TRBV7-6
d_call: TRBD2
clone_size: -
j_call: TRBJ2-5
cdr3_nt: TGTGCCAGCAGCTTCCCTCAGGATTCAGGCGGGGGGGACCAAGAGACCCAGTACTTC
cdr3_aa: CASSFPQDSGGGDQETQYF

v_call: TRBV4-3
d_call: -
clone_size: -
j_call: TRBJ2-1
cdr3_nt: TGCGCCAGCAGCCTCCAAGGGGTGTCGGTGTACAATGAGCAGTTCTTC
cdr3_aa: CASSLQGVSVYNEQFF

v_call: TRBV27
d_call: TRBD1
clone_size: -
j_call: TRBJ2-1
cdr3_nt: TGTGCCAGCAGTTCTTGGGACAGGCAGCAGTTCTTC
cdr3_aa: CASSSWDRQQFF

v_call: TRBV3-1/TRBV3-2
d_call: TRBD2
clone_size: -
j_call: TRBJ2-3
cdr3_nt: TGTGCCAGCAGCCAAGGGCGGACTAGCGGGGTCTCGGGGGATACGCAGTATTTT
cdr3_aa: CASSQGRTSGVSGDTQYF

v_call: TRBV5-4
d_call: -
clone_size: -
j_call: TRBJ1-1
cdr3_nt: TGTGCCAGCAGCCTCCGGGACACCTACACTGAAGCTTTCTTT
cdr3_aa: CASSLRDTYTEAFF

v_call: TRBV9
d_call: -
clone_size: -
j_call: TRBJ2-3
cdr3_nt: TGTGCCAGCAGCGTAGGAGACAGGACGGATACGCAGTATTTT
cdr3_aa: CASSVGDRTDTQYF

v_call: TRBV11-3
d_call: -
clone_size: -
j_call: TRBJ2-1
cdr3_nt: TGTGCCAGCGGCAGGGTGGGAAATGAGCAGTTCTTC
cdr3_aa: CASGRVGNEQFF

v_call: TRBV11-1
d_call: -
clone_size: -
j_call: TRBJ1-2
cdr3_nt: TGTGCCAGCAGCGTTCAGGGGACATATGGCTACACCTTC
cdr3_aa: CASSVQGTYGYTF